These T cell receptor beta chains were read from a single sample in a study of blood T cell repertoires in COVID-19. Measured with immunoSEQ multiplex PCR; TCRdb has only the in-frame clones, and not every one. The sample carries 320,000 or so clones, roughly nine tenths recorded once. What was sequenced was PBMCs or T cells enriched from blood (not recorded which). The receptors were sampled from a man aged 55 to 69 who had recovered from COVID-19. Both conserved end residues are part of each CDR3. A D gene is named only where the DNA matches it firmly. Size is stated for part of the rows, as once, few or many counts, or as a class when the clone is expanded.

j_call d_call v_call clone_size cdr3_aa cdr3_nt
TRBJ2-7 TRBD1 TRBV19 . CASSKRTGEPYEQYF TGTGCCAGTAGTAAGCGGACAGGGGAGCCCTACGAGCAGTACTTC
TRBJ2-3 TRBD1 TRBV7-3 . CASSLRQGGTTDTQYF TGTGCCAGCAGCTTACGACAGGGGGGGACCACAGATACGCAGTATTTT
TRBJ2-7 TRBD1 TRBV9 . CASSVGGQGEQYF TGTGCCAGCAGCGTAGGGGGACAGGGCGAGCAGTACTTC
TRBJ2-2 . TRBV10-2 . CASSVENTGELFF TGCGCCAGCAGTGTAGAAAACACCGGGGAGCTGTTTTTT
TRBJ2-7 . TRBV5-1 . CASSRGTEQEQYF TGCGCCAGCAGTCGGGGGACGGAGCAGGAGCAGTACTTC
TRBJ1-2 TRBD1 TRBV5-1 . CASSLGDRFSYGYTF TGCGCCAGCAGCTTAGGGGACAGGTTCAGCTATGGCTACACCTTC
TRBJ1-2 TRBD1 TRBV5-1 . CASEYGTGGDGYTF TGCGCCAGCGAATACGGGACAGGGGGCGACGGCTACACCTTC
TRBJ2-1 . TRBV6-2/TRBV6-3 . CASSYSGGAYNEQFF TGTGCCAGCAGTTACTCTGGCGGAGCCTACAATGAGCAGTTCTTC
TRBJ2-7 TRBD1 TRBV27 . CASSLTRGRRDYEQYF TGTGCCAGCAGTTTAACGAGGGGGCGTCGAGACTACGAGCAGTACTTC
TRBJ2-7 . TRBV5-8 . CASSLEFTSNYEQYF TGTGCCAGCAGCTTGGAATTCACTAGCAACTACGAGCAGTACTTC
TRBJ2-1 . TRBV9 once CASSVSRGTYNEQFF TGTGCCAGCAGCGTATCGCGGGGAACCTACAATGAGCAGTTCTTC
TRBJ2-7 TRBD2 TRBV7-8 . CASSSEGLAGYEQYF TGTGCCAGCAGCAGCGAGGGACTAGCGGGCTACGAGCAGTACTTC
TRBJ2-1 TRBD2 TRBV5-1 . CASSLARTSGSEYNEQFF TGCGCCAGCAGCTTGGCCCGGACTAGCGGGAGCGAGTACAATGAGCAGTTCTTC
TRBJ1-6 TRBD1 TRBV7-3 . CASSLTGQATYNSPLHF TGTGCCAGCAGCTTAACGGGACAGGCTACTTATAATTCACCCCTCCACTTT
TRBJ1-1 . TRBV7-9 . CASVWGPFATEAFF TGTGCTAGCGTATGGGGGCCTTTTGCCACTGAAGCTTTCTTT
TRBJ2-1 TRBD2 TRBV10-1 . CASSESGGKNEQFF TGCGCCAGCAGTGAGTCGGGGGGGAAGAATGAGCAGTTCTTC
TRBJ1-5 . TRBV12-3/TRBV12-4 few CASSGRRDQPQHF TGTGCCAGCAGCGGACGGCGGGATCAGCCCCAGCATTTT
TRBJ2-3 . TRBV29-1 . CSTIDRRSSNTQYF TGCAGCACGATAGACAGGCGGTCATCAAATACGCAGTATTTT
TRBJ2-4 TRBD2 TRBV10-3 . CAISESGVTSAAKNIQYF TGTGCCATCAGTGAGTCGGGAGTGACTAGCGCCGCCAAAAACATTCAGTACTTC
TRBJ2-5 TRBD1 TRBV5-5 . CASSKGQGWKETQYF TGTGCCAGCAGCAAGGGACAGGGATGGAAAGAGACCCAGTACTTC
TRBJ1-4 TRBD1 TRBV5-1 . CASSFISGGEGEKLFF TGCGCCAGCAGCTTCATCTCAGGGGGCGAAGGTGAAAAACTGTTTTTT
TRBJ2-7 . TRBV5-6 . CASSTRPTPSPYEQYF TGTGCCAGCAGCACCCGCCCGACTCCTAGCCCCTACGAGCAGTACTTC
TRBJ1-6 . TRBV6-4 . CASRADYNSPLHF TGTGCCAGCAGGGCGGACTATAATTCACCCCTCCACTTT
TRBJ2-7 TRBD2 TRBV28 . CASRPGLVGEQYF TGTGCCAGCAGGCCGGGACTAGTCGGCGAGCAGTACTTC
TRBJ1-6 TRBD1 TRBV4-1 . CASSRSGTGGNNSPLHF TGCGCCAGCAGCCGTTCCGGGACAGGGGGCAACAATTCACCCCTCCACTTT
TRBJ2-7 TRBD2 TRBV6-5 . CASSSSGSSYEQYF TGTGCCAGCAGTTCGAGCGGGAGCTCCTACGAGCAGTACTTC
TRBJ2-1 . TRBV5-1 . CASSLGTAYNEQFF TGCGCCAGCAGCTTGGGGACTGCATACAATGAGCAGTTCTTC
TRBJ2-1 . TRBV10-1 . CASSDGRIYNEQFF TGCGCCAGCAGTGATGGCAGAATCTACAATGAGCAGTTCTTC
TRBJ2-5 . TRBV18 . CASSPEETQYF TGTGCCAGCTCACCCGAAGAGACCCAGTACTTC
TRBJ2-1 TRBD2 TRBV7-6 . CASSLQSGRAEQFF TGTGCCAGCAGCCTTCAGAGCGGGAGGGCCGAGCAGTTCTTC
TRBJ2-1 TRBD1 TRBV24-1 . CATSEPGQGVADEQFF TGTGCCACCAGTGAACCGGGACAGGGGGTTGCGGATGAGCAGTTCTTC
TRBJ2-2 TRBD2 TRBV5-1 . CASSLGTSENTGELFF TGCGCCAGCAGCTTGGGGACTAGCGAGAACACCGGGGAGCTGTTTTTT
TRBJ1-6 TRBD1 TRBV5-1 . CASSSTVRQGSNSPLHF TGCGCCAGCAGCTCCACGGTCAGACAGGGTAGTAATTCACCCCTCCACTTT
TRBJ2-7 . TRBV28 . CASRGPGDEQYF TGTGCCAGCAGAGGGCCGGGGGACGAGCAGTACTTC
TRBJ1-4 . TRBV18 . CASSPSGTTNEKLFF TGTGCCAGCTCACCATCAGGGACAACTAATGAAAAACTGTTTTTT
TRBJ2-5 . TRBV7-2 . CASSPQGGQETQYF TGTGCCAGCAGCCCTCAAGGAGGGCAAGAGACCCAGTACTTC
TRBJ2-3 TRBD2 TRBV24-1 . CATASETSGRAVSDTQYF TGTGCCACCGCATCGGAGACTAGCGGGAGGGCCGTCTCAGATACGCAGTATTTT
TRBJ2-7 . TRBV12-3/TRBV12-4 . CASSYEGHIEQYF TGTGCCAGCAGTTACGAGGGACATATCGAGCAGTACTTC
TRBJ2-7 . TRBV5-1 . CASSLVPGSYEQYF TGCGCCAGCAGCTTGGTACCAGGCTCCTACGAGCAGTACTTC
TRBJ2-7 . TRBV5-1 few CASSLGQIPNYEQYF TGCGCCAGCAGCTTGGGACAGATCCCAAACTACGAGCAGTACTTC
TRBJ1-1 . TRBV29-1 . CSAGSGGSRRNTEAFF TGCAGCGCCGGGTCGGGGGGTTCGAGGAGGAACACTGAAGCTTTCTTT
TRBJ1-6 . TRBV21-1 . CASSLGGSYNSPLHF TGTGCCAGCAGCTTAGGGGGATCCTATAATTCACCCCTCCACTTT
TRBJ2-5 . TRBV6-2/TRBV6-3 few CASSLRGGQETQYF TGTGCCAGCAGCCTAAGGGGGGGACAAGAGACCCAGTACTTC
TRBJ2-2 TRBD2 TRBV6-4 . CASSDSVGLAATGELFF TGTGCCAGCAGTGACTCGGTGGGACTAGCAGCGACCGGGGAGCTGTTTTTT
TRBJ2-1 TRBD2 TRBV7-2 . CASSFLLAGIFGEQFF TGTGCCAGCAGCTTCCTCCTAGCGGGTATATTTGGTGAGCAGTTCTTC
TRBJ1-1 . TRBV7-3 . CASGRGSNTEAFF TGTGCCAGCGGCCGGGGTTCGAACACTGAAGCTTTCTTT
TRBJ2-7 . TRBV5-1 few CASSTDSTYEQYF TGCGCCAGCAGCACGGACAGCACCTACGAGCAGTACTTC
TRBJ2-2 TRBD2 TRBV7-2 . CASSLVAGANTGELFF TGTGCCAGCAGCTTAGTAGCGGGGGCGAACACCGGGGAGCTGTTTTTT
TRBJ2-7 . TRBV19 . CASRTGTPRSYEQYF TGTGCCAGTAGGACCGGGACACCCCGCTCCTACGAGCAGTACTTC
TRBJ1-1 . TRBV6-2/TRBV6-3 . CASSYSRDTMNTEAFF TGTGCCAGCAGTTACTCCCGGGACACTATGAACACTGAAGCTTTCTTT
TRBJ2-5 . TRBV13 . CASTPGRGRETQYF TGTGCCAGCACCCCCGGGCGCGGGCGGGAGACCCAGTACTTC
TRBJ2-7 TRBD2 TRBV3-1/TRBV3-2 . CASSHLAGFGEQYF TGTGCCAGCAGCCACTTAGCGGGATTCGGGGAGCAGTACTTC
TRBJ2-3 . TRBV5-1 . CATQTGAEVDTQYF TGCGCCACCCAGACAGGCGCTGAGGTAGATACGCAGTATTTT
TRBJ2-5 TRBD2 TRBV7-4 . CASSLGVAGGPGVGETQYF TGTGCCAGCAGCTTAGGGGTAGCGGGAGGGCCGGGTGTAGGGGAGACCCAGTACTTC
TRBJ2-7 TRBD1 TRBV28 . CASSSTGGTGEQYF TGTGCCAGCAGTAGTACAGGGGGTACGGGTGAGCAGTACTTC
TRBJ2-3 TRBD1 TRBV19 . CASSRDRGPTDTQYF TGTGCCAGTAGCCGGGACAGAGGGCCAACAGATACGCAGTATTTT
TRBJ2-3 . TRBV21-1 . CASSKAQGQGTTDTQYF TGTGCCAGCAGCAAAGCGCAGGGACAGGGGACCACAGATACGCAGTATTTT
TRBJ1-1 . TRBV5-4 few CASSLVPGKMNTEAFF TGTGCCAGCAGCTTGGTCCCGGGGAAAATGAACACTGAAGCTTTCTTT
TRBJ2-5 . TRBV29-1 . CSVESRQETQYF TGCAGCGTTGAAAGTCGGCAAGAGACCCAGTACTTC
TRBJ1-6 TRBD1 TRBV7-2 . CASNRQGSNSPLHF TGTGCCAGCAACCGACAGGGAAGTAATTCACCCCTCCACTTT